This T cell receptor beta chain was profiled in a study of T cell responses to AZD1222 COVID-19 vaccine. Clones were read by immunoSEQ multiplex PCR, and TCRdb kept only the in-frame ones, dropping some. Among under 70,000 clones listed, 79% were seen once. This CDR3 contains 16 residues. CDR1 is GTSNPN and CDR2 is SVGIG in the germline V gene (reference sequence). Trimming removed 0 bases at V and 5 bases at J, with 16 bases between. Study conclusions and caveats: Repertoire collection took place solely once the T cell response had peaked. Among those given AZD1222, only five or six were seropositive at baseline. There were mostly white British donors and more females than males, and clonal diversity was possibly underestimated.

This clone was observed a few times. Its antigen is undetermined. Sequencing used peripheral blood, obtained on day 0 of MenACWY control vaccination. The source is an adult in good health. The chain has TRBV30 and TRBJ2-2; D unclear. DNA of the CDR3: TGTGCCTGGAGTGTACTGAGTGGCCGTGAGACCGGGGAGCTGTTTTTT. This gives the protein CAWSVLSGRETGELFF.